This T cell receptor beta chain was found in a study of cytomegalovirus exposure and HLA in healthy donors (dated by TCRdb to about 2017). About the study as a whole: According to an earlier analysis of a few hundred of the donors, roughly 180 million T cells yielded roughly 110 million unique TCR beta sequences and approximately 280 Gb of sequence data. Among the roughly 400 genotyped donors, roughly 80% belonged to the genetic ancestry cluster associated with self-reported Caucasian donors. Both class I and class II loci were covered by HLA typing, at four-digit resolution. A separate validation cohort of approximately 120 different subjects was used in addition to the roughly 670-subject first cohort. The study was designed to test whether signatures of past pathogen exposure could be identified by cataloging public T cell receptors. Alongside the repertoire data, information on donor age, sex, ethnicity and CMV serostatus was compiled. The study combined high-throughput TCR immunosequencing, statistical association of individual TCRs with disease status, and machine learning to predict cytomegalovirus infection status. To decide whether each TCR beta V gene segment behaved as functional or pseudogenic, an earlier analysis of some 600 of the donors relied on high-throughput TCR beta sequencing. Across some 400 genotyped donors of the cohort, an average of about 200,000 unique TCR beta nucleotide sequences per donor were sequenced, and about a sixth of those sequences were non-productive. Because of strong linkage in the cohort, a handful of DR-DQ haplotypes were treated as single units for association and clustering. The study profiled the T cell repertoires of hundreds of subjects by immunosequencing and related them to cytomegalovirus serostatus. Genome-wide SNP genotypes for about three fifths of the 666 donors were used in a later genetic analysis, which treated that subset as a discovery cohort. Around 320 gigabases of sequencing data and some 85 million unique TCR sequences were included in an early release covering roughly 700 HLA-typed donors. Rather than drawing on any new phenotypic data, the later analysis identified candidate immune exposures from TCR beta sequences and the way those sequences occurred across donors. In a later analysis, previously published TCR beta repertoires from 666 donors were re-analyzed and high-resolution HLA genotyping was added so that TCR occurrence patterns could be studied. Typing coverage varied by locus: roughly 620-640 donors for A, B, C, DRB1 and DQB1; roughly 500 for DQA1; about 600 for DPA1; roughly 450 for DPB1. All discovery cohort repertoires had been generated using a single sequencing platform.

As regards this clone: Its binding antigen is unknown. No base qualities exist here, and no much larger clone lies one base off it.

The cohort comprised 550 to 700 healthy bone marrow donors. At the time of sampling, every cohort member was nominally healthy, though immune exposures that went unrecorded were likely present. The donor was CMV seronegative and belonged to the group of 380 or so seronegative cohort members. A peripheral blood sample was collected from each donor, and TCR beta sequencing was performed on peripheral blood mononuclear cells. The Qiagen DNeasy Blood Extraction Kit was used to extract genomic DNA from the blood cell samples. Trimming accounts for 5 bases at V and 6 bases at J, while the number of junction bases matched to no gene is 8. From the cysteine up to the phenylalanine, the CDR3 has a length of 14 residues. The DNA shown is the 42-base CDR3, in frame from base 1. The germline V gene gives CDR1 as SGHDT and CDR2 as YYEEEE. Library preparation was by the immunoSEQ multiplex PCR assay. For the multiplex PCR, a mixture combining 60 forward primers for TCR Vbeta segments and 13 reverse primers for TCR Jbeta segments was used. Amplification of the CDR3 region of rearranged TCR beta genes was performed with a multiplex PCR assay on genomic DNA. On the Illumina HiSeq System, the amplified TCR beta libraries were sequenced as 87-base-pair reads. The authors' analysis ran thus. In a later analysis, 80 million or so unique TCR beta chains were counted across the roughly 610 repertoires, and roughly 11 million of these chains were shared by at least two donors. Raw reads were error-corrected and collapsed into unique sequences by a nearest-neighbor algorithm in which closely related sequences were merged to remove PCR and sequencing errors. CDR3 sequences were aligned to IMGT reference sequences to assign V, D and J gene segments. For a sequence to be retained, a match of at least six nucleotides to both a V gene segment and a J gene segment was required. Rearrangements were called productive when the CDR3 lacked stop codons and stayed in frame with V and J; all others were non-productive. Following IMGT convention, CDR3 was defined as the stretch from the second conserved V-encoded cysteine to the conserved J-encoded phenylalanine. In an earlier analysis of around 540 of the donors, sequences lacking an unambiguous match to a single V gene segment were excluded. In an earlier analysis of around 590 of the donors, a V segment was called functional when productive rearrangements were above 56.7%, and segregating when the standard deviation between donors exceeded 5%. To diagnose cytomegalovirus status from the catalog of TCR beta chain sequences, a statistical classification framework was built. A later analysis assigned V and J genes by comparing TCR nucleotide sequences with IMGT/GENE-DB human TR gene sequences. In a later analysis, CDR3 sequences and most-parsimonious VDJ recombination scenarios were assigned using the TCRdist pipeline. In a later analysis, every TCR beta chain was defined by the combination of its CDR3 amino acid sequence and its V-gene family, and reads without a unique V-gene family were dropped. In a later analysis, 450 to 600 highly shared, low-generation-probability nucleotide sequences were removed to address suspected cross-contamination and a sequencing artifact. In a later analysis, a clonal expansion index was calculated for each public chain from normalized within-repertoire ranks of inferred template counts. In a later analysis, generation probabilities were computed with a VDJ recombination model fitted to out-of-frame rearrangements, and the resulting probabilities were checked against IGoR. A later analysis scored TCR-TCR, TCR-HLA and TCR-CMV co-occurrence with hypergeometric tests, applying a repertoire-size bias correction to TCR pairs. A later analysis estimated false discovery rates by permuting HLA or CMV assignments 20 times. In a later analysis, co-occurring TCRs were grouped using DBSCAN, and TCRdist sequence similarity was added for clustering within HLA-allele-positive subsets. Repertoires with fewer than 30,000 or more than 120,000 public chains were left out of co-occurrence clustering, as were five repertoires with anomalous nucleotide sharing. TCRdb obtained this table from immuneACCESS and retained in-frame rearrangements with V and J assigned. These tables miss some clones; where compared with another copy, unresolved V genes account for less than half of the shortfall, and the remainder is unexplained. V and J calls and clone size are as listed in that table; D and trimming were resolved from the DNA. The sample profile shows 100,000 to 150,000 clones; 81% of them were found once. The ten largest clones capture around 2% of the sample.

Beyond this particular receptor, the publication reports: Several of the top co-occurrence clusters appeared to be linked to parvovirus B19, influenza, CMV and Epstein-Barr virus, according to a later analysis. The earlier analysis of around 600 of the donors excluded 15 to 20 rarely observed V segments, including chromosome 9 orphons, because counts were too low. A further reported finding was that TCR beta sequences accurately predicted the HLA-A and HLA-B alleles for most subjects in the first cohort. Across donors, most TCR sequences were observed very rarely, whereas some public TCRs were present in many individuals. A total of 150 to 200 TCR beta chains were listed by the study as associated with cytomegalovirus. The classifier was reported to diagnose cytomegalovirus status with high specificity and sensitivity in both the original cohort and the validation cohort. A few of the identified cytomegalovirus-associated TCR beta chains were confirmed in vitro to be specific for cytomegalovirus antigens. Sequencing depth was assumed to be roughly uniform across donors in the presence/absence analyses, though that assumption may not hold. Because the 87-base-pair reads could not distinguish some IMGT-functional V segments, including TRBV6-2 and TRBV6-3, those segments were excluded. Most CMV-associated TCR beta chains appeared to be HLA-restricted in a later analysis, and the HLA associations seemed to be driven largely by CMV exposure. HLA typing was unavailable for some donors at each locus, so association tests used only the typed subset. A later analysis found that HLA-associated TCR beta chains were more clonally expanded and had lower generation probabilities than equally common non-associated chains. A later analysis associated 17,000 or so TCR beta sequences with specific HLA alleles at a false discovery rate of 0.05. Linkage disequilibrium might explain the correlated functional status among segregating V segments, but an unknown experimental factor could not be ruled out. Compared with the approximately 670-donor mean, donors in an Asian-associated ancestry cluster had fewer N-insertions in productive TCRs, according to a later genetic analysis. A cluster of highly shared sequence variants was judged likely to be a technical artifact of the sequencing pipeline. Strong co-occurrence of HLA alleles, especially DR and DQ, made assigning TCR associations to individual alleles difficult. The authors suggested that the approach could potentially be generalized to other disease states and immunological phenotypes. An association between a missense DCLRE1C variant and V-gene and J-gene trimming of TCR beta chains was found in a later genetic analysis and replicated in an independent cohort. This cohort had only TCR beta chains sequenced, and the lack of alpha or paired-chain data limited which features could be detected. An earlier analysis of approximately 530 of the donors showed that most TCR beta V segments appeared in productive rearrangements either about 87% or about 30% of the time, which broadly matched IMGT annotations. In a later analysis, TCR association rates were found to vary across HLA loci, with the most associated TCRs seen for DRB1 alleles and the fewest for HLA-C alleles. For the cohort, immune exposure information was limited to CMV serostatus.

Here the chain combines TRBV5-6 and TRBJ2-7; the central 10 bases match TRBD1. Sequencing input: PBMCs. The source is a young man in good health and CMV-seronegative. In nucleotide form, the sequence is TGTGCCAGCAGGTCCTCCGGGACAGGGGCCGAGCAGTACTTC. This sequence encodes CASRSSGTGAEQYF.